The 4 T cell receptor beta chains below come from one sample, sequenced in a study of blood T cell repertoires in COVID-19. The table came from immunoSEQ multiplex PCR; TCRdb's copy has only in-frame clones and leaves some out. This sample has roughly 200,000 clones, with approximately 87% found just once. The sequenced material came from peripheral blood. These TCRs come from a man aged 55 to 70 who had recovered from COVID-19.

The chain uses TRBV18 and TRBJ2-1; TRBD2 matches at 7 bases. Germline-derived CDR1 and CDR2 are KGHSH and LQKENI. V gave up 5 bases and J gave up 1 base; unmatched junction bases: 8. The CDR3 has 16 residues. CDR3: CASSSYRGDSYNEQFF. CDR3 DNA sequence: TGTGCCAGCTCAAGCTACCGGGGGGATTCCTACAATGAGCAGTTCTTC.

CDR3 sequence (DNA): TGTGCCAGCAGTGACTCCCGACAGGGGAATGAGGGTGAGCAGTTCTTC. The encoded protein is CASSDSRQGNEGEQFF. The chain links TRBV6-4 to TRBJ2-1, with 8 bases identical to TRBD1. With 0 bases clipped from V and 9 bases from J, the junction kept 10 bases outside the gene matches. From germline, CDR1 is MRHNA and CDR2 SNTAGT. This CDR3 spans 16 amino acids.

This chain links TRBV14 with TRBJ2-2; D might be TRBD2 (5 bases). The CDR3 is 16 amino acids. Germline V gene lookup returns CDR1 SGHDN and CDR2 FVKESK. V shed 0 bases and J shed 4 bases, with 12 bases lying between them. The CDR3 sequence is CASSQEAAALTGELFF. DNA of the CDR3: TGTGCCAGCAGCCAAGAAGCGGCGGCGCTCACCGGGGAGCTGTTTTTT.

This sequence joins TRBV25-1 and TRBJ1-2; no definite D call. The CDR3 has 13 residues. In germline, CDR1 is MGHDK, CDR2 SYGVNS. V was cut by 3 bases and J by 4 bases, with 9 bases left in between. CDR3 amino acids: CASSETRSYGYTF. In nucleotides, the CDR3 is TGTGCCAGCAGTGAGACAAGGTCCTATGGCTACACCTTC.